This T cell receptor beta chain was captured by sequencing in a study of beta chain features in type 1 diabetes. Study observations and caveats: Type 1 diabetes patients had moderately but significantly shorter TCRB CDR3s in all four CD4+ subsets.

CDR3 length: 15 amino acids. CDR1 SNHLY and CDR2 FYNNEI come from the germline V gene. J gave up 6 bases and V 6 bases, and 9 bases lay outside the gene matches. Investigators reverse transcribed all isolated RNA, so they sequenced expressed TCRB transcripts. This table comes from immunoSEQ multiplex PCR, and its TCRdb copy is limited to in-frame clones, with some not included. The sample records about 900,000 clones, roughly 15% being singletons. CD45RO/CCR7/CD25/CD127/CD95/CD27 staining was used to isolate CD4+ naive, central memory, regulatory and stem cell-like memory cells by sorting. This clone was seen only a few times. Its antigen is undetermined.

The chain combines TRBV2 with TRBJ2-1; 9 nucleotides match TRBD1. The sequenced sample consisted of naive CD4+ T cells from blood. The sequence derives from a woman between 18 and 29 years old in good health. CDR3 region: CASSATGGSFNEQFF. In nucleotides, the CDR3 is TGTGCCAGCAGCGCCACAGGGGGCTCTTTCAATGAGCAGTTCTTC.